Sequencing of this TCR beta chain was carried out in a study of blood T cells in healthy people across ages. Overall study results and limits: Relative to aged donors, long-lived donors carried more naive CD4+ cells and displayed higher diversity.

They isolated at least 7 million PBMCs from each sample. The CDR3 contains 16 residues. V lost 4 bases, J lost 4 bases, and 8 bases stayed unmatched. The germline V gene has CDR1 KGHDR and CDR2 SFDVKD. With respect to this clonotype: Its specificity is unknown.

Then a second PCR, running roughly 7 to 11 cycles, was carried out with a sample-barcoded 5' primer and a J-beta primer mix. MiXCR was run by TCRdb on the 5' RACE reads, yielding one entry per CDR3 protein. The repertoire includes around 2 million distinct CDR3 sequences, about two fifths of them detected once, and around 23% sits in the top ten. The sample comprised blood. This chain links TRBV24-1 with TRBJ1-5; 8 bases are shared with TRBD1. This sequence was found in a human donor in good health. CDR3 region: CATSDAGQGSNQPQHF. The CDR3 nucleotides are TGTGCCACCAGTGACGCCGGACAGGGATCTAATCAGCCCCAGCATTTT.